The 20 T cell receptor beta chains in this list originate from one sample, sequenced in a study of glioma-infiltrating T cells. Using RNA template, CDR3s of TCR alpha and beta were amplified with iRepertoire arm-PCR. MiXCR was run by TCRdb on the multiplex PCR reads, yielding one entry per CDR3 protein. The sample includes fewer than 200,000 distinct CDR3 sequences, 25% to 35% seen only once; the top ten take 20% to 25%. The sample comprised glioma tissue, nonneoplastic brain tissue, or PBMCs (not recorded which). The receptors come from a human donor with low-grade glioma or glioblastoma, undergoing nonglioma brain surgery, or in good health (not recorded which).

Concerning this clonotype: A much larger clone differs from this one at a single base, so this may be a read error. This chain links TRBV10-3 with TRBJ2-2; 9 nucleotides align to TRBD1. This CDR3 is 16 amino acids long. Germline CDR1 ENHRY, CDR2 SYGVKD. Trimming removed 2 bases from V and 4 bases from J; junction bases left unmatched: 5. CDR3 DNA: TGTGCCATCAGTGAGCGGACAGGGGTCATCACCGGGGAGCTGTTTTTT. The encoded protein is CAISERTGVITGELFF.

At least ten counts were recorded for this clonotype. The gene calls are TRBV3-1 and TRBJ2-3; D remains unclear. V lost 1 base and J lost 5, with 10 bases in between. The CDR3 runs to 14 residues. Germline V gene data show CDR1 as LGHDT and CDR2 as YNNKEL (reference sequence). The CDR3 loop reads CASSQGRWGDTQYF. Here the CDR3 DNA reads TGTGCCAGCAGCCAAGGGCGGTGGGGAGATACGCAGTATTTT.

In its sample, this clonotype was seen many times. The chain recombines TRBV20-1 with TRBJ2-7; tentatively, D is TRBD2 (5 bases). The CDR3 contains 14 residues. Germline V CDR1 and CDR2: DFQATT, SNEGSKA (reference sequence). V was cut by 6 bases and J by 0 bases, with 15 bases left in between. Here the CDR3 DNA reads TGCAGTGCCAACGGACGGAGGATCTCCTACGAGCAGTACTTC. Its translation: CSANGRRISYEQYF.

Details on this clonotype: A read error may be the cause here, since a much bigger clone is one base away. The chain uses TRBV18 and TRBJ2-5, with TRBD2 identical over 7 bases. The V gene's germline CDR1 is KGHSH and CDR2 LQKENI. The CDR3 consists of 17 residues. The chain's CDR3 is CVSSPPYFAGVQETQYF. The CDR3, as DNA: TGTGTCAGCTCACCACCGTACTTCGCGGGAGTCCAAGAGACCCAGTACTTC.

V is TRBV3-1 and J is TRBJ2-7; the D is unclear. Germline CDR1 LGHDT, CDR2 YNNKEL (reference sequence). The CDR3 has 11 residues. Between the trimmed V and J ends, which lost 4 bases and 5 bases, there was a span of 6 bases. CDR3 in DNA: TGTGCCAGCAGCCGAGGCGACGAGCAGTACTTC. The encoded protein is CASSRGDEQYF.

This clonotype was observed many times. This chain connects TRBV7-9 to TRBJ1-1; the D is unclear. The CDR3 is 14 residues long. Per germline, CDR1 SEHNR and CDR2 FQNEAQ (reference sequence). Trimming removed 5 bases at V and 1 base at J, with 11 bases between. The DNA of the CDR3 is TGTGCCAGCAGCCCCAGTGGAGGGAACACTGAAGCTTTCTTT. Its protein is CASSPSGGNTEAFF.

This clonotype was counted ten times or more. V is TRBV28 and J is TRBJ2-1; 7 bases line up with TRBD2. The CDR3 sequence is 16 residues long. J lost 2 bases, V lost 5 bases, and 9 bases had no gene match. Germline V gives CDR1 MDHEN, CDR2 SYDVKM. CDR3 loop: CASSTQREAAYNEQFF. The CDR3 region has the DNA TGTGCCAGCAGTACCCAGCGGGAAGCAGCCTACAATGAGCAGTTCTTC. Using reference TRBV28 and TRBJ2-1 for the parts outside the CDR3, the full variable domain is DVKVTQSSRYLVKRTGEKVFLECVQDMDHENMFWYRQDPGLGLRLIYFSYDVKMKEKGDIPEGYSVSREKKERFSLILESASTNQTSMYLCASSTQREAAYNEQFFGPGTRLTVL.

This clonotype has a count of ten or more. This chain joins TRBV18 and TRBJ1-1; D unresolved. In germline, CDR1 is KGHSH, CDR2 LQKENI. V was trimmed by 3 bases and J by 4 bases, leaving 12 bases between them. This CDR3 contains 14 residues. The CDR3 DNA follows: TGTGCCAGCTCACCGACACTCGGCGGCACTGAAGCTTTCTTT. It specifies CASSPTLGGTEAFF.

There are a few counts of this clonotype. The chain links TRBV12-5 to TRBJ1-5, with D hard to call. V was clipped by 0 bases and J by 0 bases, with 15 bases between them. The CDR3 is made up of 18 amino acids. Germline lookup yields CDR1 LGHNT and CDR2 FRNRAP. CDR3 sequence reads: CASGLVHEELYSNQPQHF. In nucleotides, the CDR3 is TGTGCTAGTGGTTTGGTACATGAGGAGCTCTATAGCAATCAGCCCCAGCATTTT.

This clonotype was seen many times. The chain joins TRBV12-3 or TRBV12-4 to TRBJ2-7; TRBD2 matches at 14 bases. With V trimmed by 6 bases and J by 7 bases, 5 bases remained unmatched. This CDR3 spans 14 amino acids. The CDR3 is CASRGTSGRGEQYF. The CDR3 DNA reads as TGTGCCAGCAGAGGGACTAGCGGGAGAGGTGAGCAGTACTTC.

On this clonotype itself: A read error may be the cause here, since a much bigger clone is one base away. CDR3 DNA sequence: TGTGCCACCAGCGGGGACTACAAGAGCTCCTACAATGAGCAGTCCTTC. As protein: CATSGDYKSSYNEQSF. The chain joins TRBV24-1 to TRBJ2-1; 7 positions agree with TRBD2. Germline CDR1 KGHDR, CDR2 SFDVKD. CDR3 size: 16 residues.

To note about this clonotype: This may come from a read error, since a much larger clone is one base off. The rearrangement uses TRBV15 and TRBJ2-2, with D perhaps TRBD1 or TRBD2 (5 bases each). The length of the CDR3 is 13 residues. CDR1 and CDR2 from the germline V gene are LNHNV and YYDKDF (reference sequence). The CDR3, as DNA: TGTGCCAGCAGTGATATGGGGACCGCGGAGCTGTTTTTT. Its translation is CASSDMGTAELFF.

This clonotype was detected many times. The CDR3 nucleotides are TGTGCCAGCAGCCCTACCCCCGGGACAGGGTCTTACGAGCAGTACTTC. Residues: CASSPTPGTGSYEQYF. This chain connects TRBV7-6 to TRBJ2-7, with 9 bases aligning to TRBD1. The CDR3 runs to 16 residues. Germline V gives CDR1 SGHVS, CDR2 FNYEAQ. The trim removed 5 bases at V and 4 bases at J, leaving 12 bases unmatched.

In this sample, this clonotype turned up many times. The chain is built from TRBV7-9 and TRBJ1-2, with unresolved D. Trimming shortened V by 8 bases and J by 2 bases, and 9 bases separated the two germline ends. This CDR3 comprises 12 residues. The V gene's germline CDR1 is SEHNR and CDR2 FQNEAQ (reference sequence). This CDR3 is CASGGRNYGYTF. The CDR3 bases are TGTGCCAGCGGTGGCAGAAACTATGGCTACACCTTC. Based on the CDR3 plus reference TRBV7-9 and TRBJ1-2, the full variable domain is DTGVSQNPRHKITKRGQNVTFRCDPISEHNRLYWYRQTLGQGPEFLTYFQNEAQLEKSRLLSDRFSAERPKGSFSTLEIQRTEQGDSAMYLCASGGRNYGYTFGSGTRLTVV.

This clonotype was seen ten or more times. The CDR3 DNA reads as TGCAGTGCGGATGAACCACTAGCGGGAGAGATGGATGAGCAGTTCTTC. This encodes CSADEPLAGEMDEQFF. The gene calls are TRBV20-1 and TRBJ2-1, with 11 bases lining up with TRBD2. After removal of 6 bases from V and 8 bases from J, the junction contained 15 bases not matched to a gene. Germline V gives CDR1 DFQATT, CDR2 SNEGSKA (reference sequence). This CDR3 has 16 residues.

This chain uses TRBV19 with TRBJ2-7; 10 bases align to TRBD2. J lost 0 bases, V lost 3 bases, and 8 bases had no gene match. This CDR3 region has 17 residues. Germline assignment: CDR1 LNHDA and CDR2 SQIVND (reference sequence). The CDR3 nucleotides are TGTGCCAGTAGTATCCGGCTAGCGGGAGTGATCTCCTACGAGCAGTACTTC. Its protein is CASSIRLAGVISYEQYF.

With regard to this clonotype: A much larger clone differs by one base, so this may be a read error. The gene calls are TRBV6-2 or TRBV6-3 and TRBJ1-1; D is uncertain. Trimming removed 11 bases at V and 4 bases at J, with 20 bases between. Germline V gives CDR1 MNHEY, CDR2 SVGEGT. The CDR3 length is 14 residues. CDR3 loop: CAGNERRLATEAFF. The CDR3 coding sequence is TGTGCCGGCAACGAACGGAGATTGGCCACTGAAGCTTTCTTT.

With regard to this clonotype: This sequence may be a read error, since a much larger clone differs from it by one base. DNA of the CDR3: TGTTCCATCAAAGGGGACAGCTCTGGAAACACCATATATTTT. Its protein product is CSIKGDSSGNTIYF. The chain couples TRBV10-3 to TRBJ1-3, with TRBD1 matching 7 bases. The V gene's germline CDR1 is ENHRY and CDR2 SYGVKD. The CDR3 is 14 amino acids.

The V call is TRBV20-1, the J call TRBJ1-2; D not certain. The germline V gene has CDR1 DFQATT and CDR2 SNEGSKA (reference sequence). The CDR3 length is 12 residues. Trimming shortened V by 4 bases and J by 8 bases, and 14 bases separated the two germline ends. The CDR3 spells CSATYQRLGYTF. CDR3 coding DNA: TGCAGTGCTACCTACCAGCGACTAGGCTACACCTTC.

The V call is TRBV30, the J call TRBJ1-1, with D unresolved. With 4 bases removed from V and 7 bases from J, the gap between germline ends came to 19 bases. CDR3 size: 14 residues. The germline V gene has CDR1 GTSNPN and CDR2 SVGIG (reference sequence). This CDR3 reads CAWIRERAGGEAFF. In DNA form, the CDR3 reads TGTGCCTGGATCCGCGAACGAGCTGGAGGTGAAGCTTTCTTT.